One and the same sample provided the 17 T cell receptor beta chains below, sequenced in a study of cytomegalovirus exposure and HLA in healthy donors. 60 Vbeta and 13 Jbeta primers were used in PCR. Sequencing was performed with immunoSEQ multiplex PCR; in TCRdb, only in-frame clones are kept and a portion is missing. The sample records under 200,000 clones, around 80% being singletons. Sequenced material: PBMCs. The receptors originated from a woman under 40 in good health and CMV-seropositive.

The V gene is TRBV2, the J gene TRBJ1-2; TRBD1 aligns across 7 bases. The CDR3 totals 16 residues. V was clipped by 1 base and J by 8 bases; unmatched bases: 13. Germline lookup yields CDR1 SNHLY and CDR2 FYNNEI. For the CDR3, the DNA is TGTGCCAGCAGTGAAGAGGCCGGGACAGTGTTCAGAGGCTACACCTTC. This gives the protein CASSEEAGTVFRGYTF. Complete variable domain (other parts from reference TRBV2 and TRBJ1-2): EPEVTQTPSHQVTQMGQEVILRCVPISNHLYFYWYRQILGQKVEFLVSFYNNEISEKSEIFDDQFSVERPDGSNFTLKIRSTKLEDSAMYFCASSEEAGTVFRGYTFGSGTRLTVV.

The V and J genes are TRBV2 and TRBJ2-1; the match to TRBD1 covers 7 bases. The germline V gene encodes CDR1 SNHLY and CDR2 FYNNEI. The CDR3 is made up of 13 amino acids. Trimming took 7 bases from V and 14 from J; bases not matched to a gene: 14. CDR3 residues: CASINDRDEGKFF. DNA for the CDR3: TGTGCCAGCATCAACGACAGGGACGAAGGGAAGTTCTTC.

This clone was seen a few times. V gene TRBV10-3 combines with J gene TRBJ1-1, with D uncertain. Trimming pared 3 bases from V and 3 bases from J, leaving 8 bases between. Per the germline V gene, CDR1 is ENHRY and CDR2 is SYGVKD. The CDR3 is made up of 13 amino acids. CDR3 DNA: TGTGCCATCAGTGAAAGACGGGACACTGAAGCTTTCTTT. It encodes CAISERRDTEAFF.

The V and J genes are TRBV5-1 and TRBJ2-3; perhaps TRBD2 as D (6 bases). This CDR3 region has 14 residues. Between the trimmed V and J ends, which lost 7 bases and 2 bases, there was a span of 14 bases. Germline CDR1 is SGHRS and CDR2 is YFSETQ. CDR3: CASHGGTNTDTQYF. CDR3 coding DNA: TGCGCCAGCCACGGGGGTACTAACACAGATACGCAGTATTTT.

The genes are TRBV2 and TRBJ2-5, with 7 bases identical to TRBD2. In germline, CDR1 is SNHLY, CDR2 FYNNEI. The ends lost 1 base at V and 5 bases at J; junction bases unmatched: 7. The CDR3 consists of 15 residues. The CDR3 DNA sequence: TGTGCCAGCAGTGAAGATCGGTGGGGAGGGGAGACCCAGTACTTC. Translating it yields CASSEDRWGGETQYF.

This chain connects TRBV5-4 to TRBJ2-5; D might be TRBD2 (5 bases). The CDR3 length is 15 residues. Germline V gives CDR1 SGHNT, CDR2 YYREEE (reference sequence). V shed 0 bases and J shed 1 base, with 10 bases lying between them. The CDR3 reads CASSLGGVGQETQYF. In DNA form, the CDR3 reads TGTGCCAGCAGCTTGGGGGGAGTTGGCCAAGAGACCCAGTACTTC. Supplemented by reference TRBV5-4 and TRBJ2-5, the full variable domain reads ETGVTQSPTHLIKTRGQQVTLRCSSQSGHNTVSWYQQALGQGPQFIFQYYREEENGRGNFPPRFSGLQFPNYSSELNVNALELDDSALYLCASSLGGVGQETQYFGPGTRLLVL.

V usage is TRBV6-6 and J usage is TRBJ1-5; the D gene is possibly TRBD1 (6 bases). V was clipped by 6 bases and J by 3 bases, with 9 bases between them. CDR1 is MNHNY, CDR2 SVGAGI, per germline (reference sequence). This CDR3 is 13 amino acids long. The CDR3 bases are TGTGCCAGCAGCAGACAGGACAATCAGCCCCAGCATTTT. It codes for CASSRQDNQPQHF.

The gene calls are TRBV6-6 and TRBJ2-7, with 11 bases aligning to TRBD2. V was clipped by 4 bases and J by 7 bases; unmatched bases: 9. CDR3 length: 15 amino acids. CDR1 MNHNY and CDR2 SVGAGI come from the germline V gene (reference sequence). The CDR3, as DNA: TGTGCCAGCAGTTGGGTAGCGGGAGGGCCGGAGGAGCAGTACTTC. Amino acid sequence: CASSWVAGGPEEQYF.

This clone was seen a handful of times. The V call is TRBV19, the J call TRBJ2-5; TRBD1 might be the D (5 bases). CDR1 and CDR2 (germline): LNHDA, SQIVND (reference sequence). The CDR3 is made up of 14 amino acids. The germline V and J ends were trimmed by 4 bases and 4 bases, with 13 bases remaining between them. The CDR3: CASSTRVRGETQYF. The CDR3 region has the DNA TGTGCCAGTAGTACCAGGGTACGTGGAGAGACCCAGTACTTC. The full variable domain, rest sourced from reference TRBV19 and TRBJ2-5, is DGGITQSPKYLFRKEGQNVTLSCEQNLNHDAMYWYRQDPGQGLRLIYYSQIVNDFQKGDIAEGYSVSREKKESFPLTVTSAQKNPTAFYLCASSTRVRGETQYFGPGTRLLVL.

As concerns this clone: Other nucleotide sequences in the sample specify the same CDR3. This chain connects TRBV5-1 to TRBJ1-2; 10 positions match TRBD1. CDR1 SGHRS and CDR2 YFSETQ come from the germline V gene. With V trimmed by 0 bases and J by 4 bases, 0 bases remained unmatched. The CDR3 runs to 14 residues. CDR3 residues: CASSLGQGAYGYTF. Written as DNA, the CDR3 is TGCGCCAGCAGCTTGGGACAGGGGGCCTATGGCTACACCTTC.

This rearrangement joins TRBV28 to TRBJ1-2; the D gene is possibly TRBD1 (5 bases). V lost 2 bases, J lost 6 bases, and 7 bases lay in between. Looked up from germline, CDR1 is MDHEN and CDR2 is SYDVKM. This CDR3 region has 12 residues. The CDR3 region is CASSLGGDGYTF. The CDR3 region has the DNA TGTGCCAGCAGTTTAGGGGGGGATGGCTACACCTTC.

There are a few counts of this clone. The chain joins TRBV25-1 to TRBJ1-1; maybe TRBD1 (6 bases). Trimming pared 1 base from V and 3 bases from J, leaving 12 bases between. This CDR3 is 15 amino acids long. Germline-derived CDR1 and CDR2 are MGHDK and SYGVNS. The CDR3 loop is CASSESGVGYTEAFF. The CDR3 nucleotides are TGTGCCAGCAGTGAATCAGGGGTGGGGTACACTGAAGCTTTCTTT.

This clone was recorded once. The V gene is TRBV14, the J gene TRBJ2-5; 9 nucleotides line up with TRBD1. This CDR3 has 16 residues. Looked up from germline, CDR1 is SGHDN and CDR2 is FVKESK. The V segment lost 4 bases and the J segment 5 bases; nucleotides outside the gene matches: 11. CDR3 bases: TGTGCCAGCAGCCGCAACCGGGACAGGGTCGGGGAGACCCAGTACTTC. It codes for CASSRNRDRVGETQYF.

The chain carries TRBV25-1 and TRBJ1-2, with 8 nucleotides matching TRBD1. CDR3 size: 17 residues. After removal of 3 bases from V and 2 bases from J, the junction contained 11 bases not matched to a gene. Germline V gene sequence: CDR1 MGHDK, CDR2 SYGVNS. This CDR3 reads CASSDHGLQGGNYGYTF. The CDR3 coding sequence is TGTGCCAGCAGTGATCACGGGCTACAGGGGGGGAACTATGGCTACACCTTC.

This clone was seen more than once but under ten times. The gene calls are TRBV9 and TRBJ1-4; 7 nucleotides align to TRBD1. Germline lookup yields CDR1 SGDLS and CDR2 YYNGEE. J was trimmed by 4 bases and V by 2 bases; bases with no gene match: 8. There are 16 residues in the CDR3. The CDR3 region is CASSVRPGQINEKLFF. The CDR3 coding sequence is TGTGCCAGCAGCGTGAGACCGGGACAGATTAATGAAAAACTGTTTTTT.

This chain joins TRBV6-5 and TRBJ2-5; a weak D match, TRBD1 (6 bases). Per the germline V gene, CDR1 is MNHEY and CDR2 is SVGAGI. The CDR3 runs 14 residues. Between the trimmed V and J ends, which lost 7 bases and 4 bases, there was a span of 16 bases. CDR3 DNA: TGTGCCAGCAAGATAACAGGGCTAGGAGAGACCCAGTACTTC. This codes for CASKITGLGETQYF.

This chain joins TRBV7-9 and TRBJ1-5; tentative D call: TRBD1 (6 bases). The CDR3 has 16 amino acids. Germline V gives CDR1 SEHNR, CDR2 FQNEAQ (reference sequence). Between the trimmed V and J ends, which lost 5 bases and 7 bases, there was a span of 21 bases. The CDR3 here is CASSPGAGGEGQPQHF. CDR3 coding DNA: TGTGCCAGCAGCCCGGGGGCCGGGGGGGAAGGCCAGCCCCAGCATTTT. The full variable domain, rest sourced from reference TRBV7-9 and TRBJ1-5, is DTGVSQNPRHKITKRGQNVTFRCDPISEHNRLYWYRQTLGQGPEFLTYFQNEAQLEKSRLLSDRFSAERPKGSFSTLEIQRTEQGDSAMYLCASSPGAGGEGQPQHFGDGTRLSIL.